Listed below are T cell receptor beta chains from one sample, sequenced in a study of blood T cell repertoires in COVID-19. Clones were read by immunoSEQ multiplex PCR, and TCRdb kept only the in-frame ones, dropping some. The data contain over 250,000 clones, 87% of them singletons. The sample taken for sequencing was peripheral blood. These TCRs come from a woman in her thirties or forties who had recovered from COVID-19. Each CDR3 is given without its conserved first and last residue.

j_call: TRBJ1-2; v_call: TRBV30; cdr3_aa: AWKRSGGSGYT
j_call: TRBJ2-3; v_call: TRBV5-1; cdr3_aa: ASSMGLAGTSTDTQY
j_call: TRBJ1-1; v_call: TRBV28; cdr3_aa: ASSPYQGNTEAF
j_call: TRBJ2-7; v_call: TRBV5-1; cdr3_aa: ASSYGLAGFSYEQY
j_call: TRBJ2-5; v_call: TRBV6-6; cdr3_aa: ASTYSSFETQY
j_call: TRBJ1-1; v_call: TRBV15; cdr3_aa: ATSRLQGRDTEAF
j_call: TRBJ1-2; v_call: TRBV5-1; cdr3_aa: ASSLAGAGGYGYT
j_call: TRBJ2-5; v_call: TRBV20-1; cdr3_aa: SASDPSGRETQY
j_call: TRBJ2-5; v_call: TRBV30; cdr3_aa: AWSPGLVGGETQY
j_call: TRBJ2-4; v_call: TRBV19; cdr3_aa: ASTKRAAGNIQY
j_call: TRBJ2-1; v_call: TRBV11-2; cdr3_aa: ASSLGSGGHRENEQF
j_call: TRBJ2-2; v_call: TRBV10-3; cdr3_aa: AISETSFTGELF
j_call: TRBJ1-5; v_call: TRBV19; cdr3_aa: ASKQGAQPQH
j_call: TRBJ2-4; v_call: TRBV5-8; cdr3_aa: ASSQGHAKNIQY
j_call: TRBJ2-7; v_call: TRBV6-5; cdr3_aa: ASSWTSGYEQY
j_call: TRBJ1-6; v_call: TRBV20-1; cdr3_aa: SASGTGGFSPLH